The 14 T cell receptor beta chains reported below all come from one sample, sequenced in a study of cytomegalovirus exposure and HLA in healthy donors. The PCR had 60 Vbeta and 13 Jbeta primers. Assay used: immunoSEQ multiplex PCR; TCRdb lists only in-frame clones, some missing. The top ten hold about 6.1% of the sample, which has fewer than 250,000 clones, more than 75% seen once. The sequenced sample was PBMCs. The receptors stem from a man aged 35 to 55 in good health and CMV-seropositive.

V usage is TRBV18 and J usage is TRBJ2-5; D might be TRBD1 (5 bases). Germline CDR1 and CDR2: KGHSH and LQKENI. With 3 bases removed from V and 5 bases from J, the gap between germline ends came to 13 bases. CDR3 length: 14 amino acids. This CDR3 reads CASSPDISGETQYF. The CDR3 DNA reads as TGTGCCAGCTCACCGGACATCTCCGGTGAGACCCAGTACTTC.

V gene TRBV30 combines with J gene TRBJ2-3; the D gene is possibly TRBD2 (5 bases). The germline V and J ends were trimmed by 2 bases and 7 bases, with 13 bases remaining between them. The germline V gene encodes CDR1 GTSNPN and CDR2 SVGIG (reference sequence). CDR3 size: 13 residues. The CDR3 loop is CAWSPRGSHTQYF. CDR3 bases: TGTGCCTGGAGTCCTCGGGGATCTCATACGCAGTATTTT. The entire variable domain, with the rest obtained from reference TRBV30 and TRBJ2-3, is as follows: SQTIHQWPATLVQPVGSPLSLECTVEGTSNPNLYWYRQAAGRGLQLLFYSVGIGQISSEVPQNLSASRPQDRQFILSSKKLLLSDSGFYLCAWSPRGSHTQYFGPGTRLTVL.

This chain joins TRBV4-1 and TRBJ2-7; tentative D call: TRBD1 (6 bases). Per the germline V gene, CDR1 is MGHRA and CDR2 is YSYEKL. Trimming cost V 3 bases and J 4 bases, with 10 bases left between them. The CDR3 is 13 residues long. Written as DNA, the CDR3 is TGCGCCAGCAGCCAGGGACACAGGTACGAGCAGTACTTC. Its protein is CASSQGHRYEQYF.

The gene calls are TRBV7-8 and TRBJ1-5; D is unresolved. Trimming took off 2 bases at V and 5 bases at J, with 10 bases between the two ends. CDR3 length: 14 residues. The germline CDR1 and CDR2 sequences are SGHVS and FQNEAQ. This CDR3 is CASSLYGYDQPQHF. The CDR3 region has the DNA TGTGCCAGCAGCTTATACGGTTACGATCAGCCCCAGCATTTT.

The chain combines TRBV7-9 with TRBJ2-1; 13 bases fit TRBD2. CDR1 and CDR2 from the germline V gene are SEHNR and FQNEAQ (reference sequence). The CDR3 has 15 amino acids. The V segment lost 10 bases and the J segment 5 bases; nucleotides outside the gene matches: 8. For the CDR3, the DNA is TGTGCCACCCCTCTAGGACTAGCGGGAGACAATGAGCAGTTCTTC. Translating it yields CATPLGLAGDNEQFF.

This chain links TRBV18 with TRBJ2-7, with 8 bases that match TRBD1. This CDR3 comprises 13 residues. V was clipped by 5 bases and J by 7 bases; unmatched bases: 7. Germline lookup yields CDR1 KGHSH and CDR2 LQKENI. The CDR3 loop reads CASSETGAEEQYF. In DNA form, the CDR3 reads TGTGCCAGCTCAGAGACAGGGGCTGAAGAGCAGTACTTC.

The chain carries TRBV7-6 and TRBJ2-5; 11 nucleotides align to TRBD2. This CDR3 contains 17 residues. Germline V gene sequence: CDR1 SGHVS, CDR2 FNYEAQ. V trimming: 3 bases; J trimming: 5 bases; junction bases outside the gene matches: 11. The chain's CDR3 is CASSFRGSGRALETQYF. For the CDR3, the DNA is TGTGCCAGCAGCTTCCGTGGTAGCGGGAGGGCTTTGGAGACCCAGTACTTC.

The CDR3 reads CASSLGLAGGTGELFF. The CDR3 nucleotides are TGCGCCAGCAGCTTGGGACTAGCGGGAGGGACCGGGGAGCTGTTTTTT. This rearrangement joins TRBV5-1 to TRBJ2-2; 14 bases align to TRBD2. The CDR3 loop spans 16 amino acids. The germline V gene encodes CDR1 SGHRS and CDR2 YFSETQ. Trimming at V came to 0 bases and at J to 5 bases, leaving 0 bases not matched to a gene. Together with reference TRBV5-1 and TRBJ2-2, the CDR3 gives the full variable domain: KAGVTQTPRYLIKTRGQQVTLSCSPISGHRSVSWYQQTPGQGLQFLFEYFSETQRNKGNFPGRFSGRQFSNSRSEMNVSTLELGDSALYLCASSLGLAGGTGELFFGEGSRLTVL.

The CDR3 spells CSVFDRPLRGGYTF. The CDR3 coding sequence is TGCAGCGTTTTTGACAGGCCTCTACGAGGAGGCTACACCTTC. The gene calls are TRBV29-1 and TRBJ1-2; a weak D match, TRBD1 (6 bases). The CDR3 contains 14 residues. V shed 5 bases and J shed 8 bases, with 21 bases lying between them. Looked up from germline, CDR1 is SQVTM and CDR2 is ANQGSEA.

J is TRBJ1-2 and V is TRBV5-1, with 9 bases matching TRBD1. CDR1 and CDR2 (germline): SGHRS, YFSETQ. V shed 3 bases and J 2 bases; nucleotides not matched to a gene: 2. The CDR3 totals 14 residues. DNA for the CDR3: TGCGCCAGCAGCTCGGGACAGGGCAACTATGGCTACACCTTC. Amino acids: CASSSGQGNYGYTF.

The chain carries TRBV28 and TRBJ2-1; a possible D gene is TRBD1 (7 bases). The V and J ends lost 5 bases and 0 bases respectively, with 20 bases between them. The CDR3 spans 18 residues. Germline-derived CDR1 and CDR2 are MDHEN and SYDVKM. The CDR3 DNA follows: TGTGCCAGCAGTCCCCCGGGACAGCGGGTCCTCTCCTACAATGAGCAGTTCTTC. Amino acids: CASSPPGQRVLSYNEQFF.

J is TRBJ2-7 and V is TRBV7-5; the tabulated D call, TRBD2, remains unverified against the DNA. TRBV7-5 is reported as a pseudogene. The CDR3 totals 13 residues. CDR3 amino acids: CAGSSLFSYEQYV. The CDR3 DNA follows: TGTGCCGGTTCTAGTCTGTTCTCCTACGAGCAGTACGTC.

The chain links TRBV18 to TRBJ2-7; D possibly corresponds to TRBD2 (6 bases). Germline V gene data show CDR1 as KGHSH and CDR2 as LQKENI. V shed 4 bases and J shed 7 bases, with 20 bases lying between them. The CDR3 spans 15 residues. As DNA, the CDR3 is TGTGCCAGCTCACTGGACCGGGCCCGGGGGTCGGAGCAGTACTTC. Protein sequence: CASSLDRARGSEQYF.

V usage is TRBV6-5 and J usage is TRBJ2-2; TRBD2 might be the D (7 bases). This CDR3 has 16 amino acids. Germline V gene sequence: CDR1 MNHEY, CDR2 SVGAGI. Trimming removed 0 bases at V and 5 bases at J, with 13 bases between. CDR3 in amino acids: CASSYSAGAGTGELFF. As DNA, the CDR3 is TGTGCCAGCAGTTACTCGGCGGGGGCAGGGACCGGGGAGCTGTTTTTT.